Listed here are 10 T cell receptor beta chains from one sample, sequenced in a study of blood T cell repertoires in COVID-19. The repertoire was sequenced with immunoSEQ multiplex PCR; TCRdb's copy has only in-frame clones and lacks some. The sample lists around 300,000 clones, 80% to 95% seen once, with about 2.2% in the top ten. The sample taken for sequencing was peripheral blood. The receptors were gathered from a woman aged 25 to 39 with COVID-19, enrolled during active disease.

The chain carries TRBV29-1 and TRBJ2-3; 9 bases are a match to TRBD2. CDR3 size: 15 residues. After removal of 0 bases from V and 0 bases from J, the junction contained 1 base not matched to a gene. The germline CDR1 and CDR2 sequences are SQVTM and ANQGSEA. For the CDR3, the DNA is TGCAGCGTTGAAGATACTAGCGGGAGCACAGATACGCAGTATTTT. Protein sequence: CSVEDTSGSTDTQYF.

V usage is TRBV20-1 and J usage is TRBJ1-5; maybe TRBD1 (5 bases). With 3 bases removed from V and 7 bases from J, the gap between germline ends came to 13 bases. The length of the CDR3 is 13 residues. The germline V gene has CDR1 DFQATT and CDR2 SNEGSKA (reference sequence). CDR3 in amino acids: CSASFGAGQPQHF. The CDR3 DNA follows: TGCAGTGCTAGTTTCGGGGCGGGGCAGCCCCAGCATTTT.

The V call is TRBV5-8, the J call TRBJ1-6, with 7 bases matching TRBD1. The CDR3 is made up of 14 amino acids. Trimming at V came to 3 bases and at J to 10 bases, leaving 7 bases not matched to a gene. In germline, CDR1 is SGHTS, CDR2 YDEGEE. The CDR3 is CASSSTGSDSPLHF. CDR3 DNA: TGTGCCAGCAGCTCGACAGGGTCAGACTCACCCCTCCACTTT.

This chain links TRBV27 with TRBJ2-5; 9 positions match TRBD2. The J segment lost 5 bases and the V segment lost 5 bases, leaving 9 bases of the junction unmatched. Per germline, CDR1 MNHEY and CDR2 SMNVEV (reference sequence). The CDR3 has 15 amino acids. The CDR3 DNA reads as TGTGCCAGCAGTGTGACTAGCGGTAGGGGCGAGACCCAGTACTTC. Encoded protein: CASSVTSGRGETQYF.

The chain combines TRBV20-1 with TRBJ1-1; the match to TRBD1 covers 7 bases. This CDR3 contains 14 residues. The junction had 11 bases not matched to a gene; V was cut back by 3 bases and J by 7 bases. Germline V lookup: CDR1 DFQATT, CDR2 SNEGSKA (reference sequence). CDR3 sequence (DNA): TGCAGTGCTAGTCCCTTCGACAGGGTGGATGAAGCTTTCTTT. This encodes CSASPFDRVDEAFF.

The chain employs TRBV29-1 and TRBJ1-1; D not resolved. Per the germline V gene, CDR1 is SQVTM and CDR2 is ANQGSEA. V was shortened by 7 bases and J by 2 bases, with 5 bases between the two germline ends. There are 10 residues in the CDR3. This CDR3 reads CSALNTEAFF. The CDR3 DNA is TGCAGCGCCCTTAACACTGAAGCTTTCTTT.

The V and J genes are TRBV6-5 and TRBJ2-7; perhaps TRBD2 as D (5 bases). There are 12 residues in the CDR3. CDR1 and CDR2 from the germline V gene are MNHEY and SVGAGI. V dropped 6 bases and J dropped 6 bases, with 12 bases sitting between them. The CDR3 DNA is TGTGCCAGCAGCCAACTAGGAGCCGAGCAGTACTTC. This gives the protein CASSQLGAEQYF.

This sequence joins TRBV6-5 and TRBJ1-2, with D maybe TRBD1 (6 bases). Looked up from germline, CDR1 is MNHEY and CDR2 is SVGAGI. The CDR3 is 14 amino acids. Trimming left V 6 bases short and J 3 bases short, with 14 bases between. Written as DNA, the CDR3 is TGTGCCAGCAGAATACGACAGGAGTACTATGGCTACACCTTC. The encoded protein is CASRIRQEYYGYTF.

The chain carries TRBV6-4 and TRBJ1-6; D unresolved. Germline assignment: CDR1 MRHNA and CDR2 SNTAGT. This CDR3 spans 13 amino acids. The V gene lost 0 bases and the J gene lost 8 bases, with 5 bases spanning the gap. The DNA of the CDR3 is TGTGCCAGCAGTGACTCCCCTCATTCACCCCTCCACTTT. As protein: CASSDSPHSPLHF.

The chain has TRBV27 and TRBJ1-6; possible D gene TRBD1, 6 bases. V dropped 2 bases and J dropped 8 bases, with 10 bases sitting between them. Germline-derived CDR1 and CDR2 are MNHEY and SMNVEV (reference sequence). The CDR3 consists of 14 residues. The CDR3 reads CASSLTGRDSPLHF. The CDR3 bases are TGTGCCAGCAGTTTAACAGGGAGAGATTCACCCCTCCACTTT.